Below are 14 T cell receptor beta chains sequenced from a single sample in a study of beta chain features in type 1 diabetes. Expressed TCRB transcripts were sequenced, since all the RNA that had been isolated was reverse transcribed. TCRdb's table, derived via immunoSEQ multiplex PCR, lists solely in-frame clones and lacks some. The table lists just under 150,000 clones, 10% to 15% of them singletons, with roughly 1.3% in the top ten. Findings of the study overall: Researchers report that Type 1 diabetes patients had moderately but significantly shorter TCRB CDR3s across all four CD4+ subsets.

Antigen specificity for these receptors is unknown. Material for sequencing was central memory CD4+ T cells from blood. These receptor sequences come from a young man with type 1 diabetes.

Only a few counts were recorded for this clone. The rearrangement links TRBV19 to TRBJ1-3, with D tentatively TRBD1 (5 bases). The V end was cut by 5 bases, the J end by 8 bases, with 16 bases between. CDR1 and CDR2 (germline): LNHDA, SQIVND (reference sequence). The CDR3 is 14 residues long. The CDR3 spells CASSPRGPLDTIYF. CDR3 nucleotides: TGTGCCAGTAGTCCACGGGGCCCTTTAGACACCATATATTTT.

This sequence joins TRBV15 and TRBJ1-1; D not resolved. Trimming shortened V by 2 bases and J by 2 bases, and 3 bases separated the two germline ends. Germline lookup yields CDR1 LNHNV and CDR2 YYDKDF (reference sequence). This CDR3 region has 12 residues. CDR3 sequence: CATSRPNTEAFF. The CDR3 DNA reads as TGTGCCACCAGCAGACCCAACACTGAAGCTTTCTTT.

This clone was detected a few times. The chain joins TRBV7-9 to TRBJ1-1; D not certain. The V end was cut by 5 bases, the J end by 3 bases, with 16 bases between. Germline CDR1 is SEHNR and CDR2 is FQNEAQ (reference sequence). The CDR3 consists of 15 residues. The CDR3 here is CASSPPGLLDTEAFF. The CDR3 coding sequence is TGTGCCAGCAGCCCCCCGGGTCTCTTAGACACTGAAGCTTTCTTT.

On this clone itself: In the same sample, other DNA sequences code for this CDR3. This chain joins TRBV2 and TRBJ2-1, with TRBD2 as a possible D gene (6 bases). This CDR3 has 15 amino acids. Trimming took off 7 bases at V and 5 bases at J, with 18 bases between the two ends. CDR1 is SNHLY, CDR2 FYNNEI, per germline. This CDR3 reads CASISGYTSDNEQFF. The CDR3, as DNA: TGTGCCAGCATAAGCGGGTATACGTCCGACAATGAGCAGTTCTTC.

This clone showed up just a few times. The chain employs TRBV18 and TRBJ2-1; TRBD1 matches 7 bases. The CDR3 has 15 residues. With V trimmed by 1 base and J by 4 bases, 4 bases remained unmatched. Germline CDR1 reads KGHSH; CDR2 reads LQKENI. The CDR3 nucleotides are TGTGCCAGCTCACCACTAGGGACAGCTTACAATGAGCAGTTCTTC. Its translation: CASSPLGTAYNEQFF.

The chain has TRBV4-1 and TRBJ1-5; no reliable D call. The CDR3 is 13 residues long. V was cut by 0 bases and J by 6 bases, with 6 bases left in between. Germline V gives CDR1 MGHRA, CDR2 YSYEKL. The CDR3 protein is CASSQESSQPQHF. The CDR3 DNA reads as TGCGCCAGCAGCCAAGAGTCCAGTCAGCCCCAGCATTTT.

This clone came up a few times. The CDR3 DNA follows: TGTGCCAGCGCATTATATAATTCACCCCTCCACTTT. This encodes CASALYNSPLHF. The chain recombines TRBV13 with TRBJ1-6; D is ambiguous. The germline V and J ends were trimmed by 8 bases and 4 bases, with 6 bases remaining between them. Germline lookup yields CDR1 PRHDT and CDR2 FYEKMQ (reference sequence). This CDR3 has 12 residues.

This rearrangement joins TRBV5-1 to TRBJ2-1; 8 bases align to TRBD2. V shed 4 bases, J shed 2 bases, and the junction held 8 bases outside the gene matches. CDR1 SGHRS and CDR2 YFSETQ come from the germline V gene. The CDR3 contains 16 residues. The CDR3 nucleotides read TGCGCCAGCAGCCTAAATAGCGGGGTGACCTACAATGAGCAGTTCTTC. Its protein is CASSLNSGVTYNEQFF.

This clone was counted at least ten times. This chain links TRBV18 with TRBJ2-7, with D perhaps given as TRBD1 or TRBD2 (5 bases each). Trimming removed 3 bases from V and 3 bases from J, with 15 bases in between. The CDR3 has 15 amino acids. CDR1 and CDR2 from the germline V gene are KGHSH and LQKENI. The CDR3, as DNA: TGTGCCAGCTCACCTAGCGTGGGGGAGCTCTACGAGCAGTACTTC. This sequence encodes CASSPSVGELYEQYF.

The rearrangement uses TRBV19 and TRBJ1-4, with no clear D. The CDR3 contains 16 residues. CDR1 LNHDA and CDR2 SQIVND come from the germline V gene (reference sequence). The germline V and J ends were trimmed by 3 bases and 0 bases, with 11 bases remaining between them. The CDR3 here is CASSISGGATNEKLFF. Here the CDR3 DNA reads TGTGCCAGTAGTATCTCGGGAGGTGCAACTAATGAAAAACTGTTTTTT.

The chain couples TRBV6-5 to TRBJ2-2; 10 bases line up with TRBD1. The germline CDR1 and CDR2 sequences are MNHEY and SVGAGI. V was clipped by 2 bases and J by 6 bases; unmatched bases: 3. The CDR3 loop spans 15 amino acids. The CDR3 nucleotides are TGTGCCAGCAGTTACCTAGGACAGGGGGCCGGGGAGCTGTTTTTT. As protein: CASSYLGQGAGELFF.

This clone was found a few times. The J gene is TRBJ2-6, the V gene TRBV18; possible D gene TRBD2, 5 bases. CDR3 size: 15 residues. Germline V CDR1 and CDR2: KGHSH, LQKENI. V shed 3 bases and J shed 0 bases, with 6 bases lying between them. The CDR3 loop is CASSPEVSGANVLTF. The CDR3 region has the DNA TGTGCCAGCTCACCGGAGGTCTCTGGGGCCAACGTCCTGACTTTC.

Comments on this clone: With only one base between it and a far larger clone, this is likely a read error. J is TRBJ2-5 and V is TRBV7-2; tentative D call: TRBD2 (5 bases). The CDR3 length is 14 residues. CDR1 SGHTA and CDR2 FQGNSA come from the germline V gene. V gave up 8 bases and J gave up 1 base, with 14 bases separating them. Here the CDR3 reads CASGSARAQETQYF. CDR3 coding DNA: TGTGCCAGCGGATCTGCGAGGGCCCAAGAGACCCAGTACTTC. Complete variable domain (other parts from reference TRBV7-2 and TRBJ2-5): GAGVSQSPSNKVTEKGKDVELRCDPISGHTALYWYRQSLGQGLEFLIYFQGNSAPDKSGLPSDRFSAERTGGSVSTLTIQRTQQEDSAVYLCASGSARAQETQYFGPGTRLLVL.

This clone turned up a few times. The chain is built from TRBV6-8 and TRBJ2-6; D unresolved. Looked up from germline, CDR1 is MNHGY and CDR2 is SAAAGT. V was cut by 0 bases and J by 4 bases, with 13 bases left in between. The CDR3 sequence is 17 residues long. As DNA, the CDR3 is TGTGCCAGCAGTTACTCGAAAAGGCCATCCGGGGCCAACGTCCTGACTTTC. Residues: CASSYSKRPSGANVLTF.